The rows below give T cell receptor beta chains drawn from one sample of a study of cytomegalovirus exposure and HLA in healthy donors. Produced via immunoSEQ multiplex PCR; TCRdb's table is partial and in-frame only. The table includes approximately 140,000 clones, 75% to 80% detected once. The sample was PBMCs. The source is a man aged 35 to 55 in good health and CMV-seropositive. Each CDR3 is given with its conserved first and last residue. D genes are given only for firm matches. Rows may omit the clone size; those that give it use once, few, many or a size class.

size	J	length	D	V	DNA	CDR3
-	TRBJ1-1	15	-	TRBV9	TGTGCCAGCAGCGAAAGGACAGCCGGGAACACTGAAGCTTTCTTT	CASSERTAGNTEAFF
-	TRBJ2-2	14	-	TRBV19	TGTGCCAGTAGTGGGACTGCCTTTCCCGGGGAGCTGTTTTTT	CASSGTAFPGELFF
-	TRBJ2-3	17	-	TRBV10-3	TGTGCCATCAGCGAACCATTAGGAACAGGGACCACAGATACGCAGTATTTT	CAISEPLGTGTTDTQYF
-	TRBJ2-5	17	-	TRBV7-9	TGTGCCAGCAGCTCCCTCGGCAGGGGCCCTATCCAAGAGACCCAGTACTTC	CASSSLGRGPIQETQYF
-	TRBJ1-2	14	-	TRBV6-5	TGTGCCAGCAGTTACTCGAGGAGAGGCTATGGCTACACCTTC	CASSYSRRGYGYTF
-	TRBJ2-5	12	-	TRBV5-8	TGTGCCAGCAGCGCACTCCAAGAGACCCAGTACTTC	CASSALQETQYF
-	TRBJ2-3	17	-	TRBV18	TGTGCCAGCTCACCACCGGGACAGATGGCGAGCGGGGATACGCAGTATTTT	CASSPPGQMASGDTQYF
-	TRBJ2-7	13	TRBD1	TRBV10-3	TGTGCCATCAGTGGGACAGGAGGTTACGAGCAGTACTTC	CAISGTGGYEQYF
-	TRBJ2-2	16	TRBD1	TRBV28	TGTGCCAGCAGTTTACCTGGACAGGGCCACACCGGGGAGCTGTTTTTT	CASSLPGQGHTGELFF
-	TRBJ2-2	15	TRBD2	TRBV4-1	TGCGCCAGCAGCCAAGAACTAGCGGGGGCCGGGGAGCTGTTTTTT	CASSQELAGAGELFF
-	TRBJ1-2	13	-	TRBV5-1	TGCGCCAGCAGGGTAGGTGGGAGTGATGGCTACACCTTC	CASRVGGSDGYTF
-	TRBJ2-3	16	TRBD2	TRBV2	TGTGCCAGCAGTGTGAACGCGGGAGTAAGCACAGATACGCAGTATTTT	CASSVNAGVSTDTQYF
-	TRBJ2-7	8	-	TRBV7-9	TGTGCCTCGGGGGAGCAGTACTTC	CASGEQYF
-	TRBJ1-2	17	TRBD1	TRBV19	TGTGCCAGTAGTACAATCGGGACAGGGGGCGTTTTCTATGGCTACACCTTC	CASSTIGTGGVFYGYTF
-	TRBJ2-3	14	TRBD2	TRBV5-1	TGCGCCAGCAGCTTGACTAGCGGCACAGATACGCAGTATTTT	CASSLTSGTDTQYF
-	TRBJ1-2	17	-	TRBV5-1	TGCGCCAGCAGCTTGGATGCGGGGGCAGCTCCTAACTATGGCTACACCTTC	CASSLDAGAAPNYGYTF
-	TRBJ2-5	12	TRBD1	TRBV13	TGTGCCAGCAGCCACAGGGGGGAGACCCAGTACTTC	CASSHRGETQYF
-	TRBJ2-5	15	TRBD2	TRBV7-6	TGTGCCAGCACCCAACTAGCGGGAGGTGGAGAGACCCAGTACTTC	CASTQLAGGGETQYF
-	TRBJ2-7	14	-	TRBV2	TGTGCCAGCAGTGAACAGGGGATAGGGTACGAGCAGTACTTC	CASSEQGIGYEQYF
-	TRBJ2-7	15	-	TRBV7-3	TGTGCCAGCAGCCCCGAGGGACAAGGCTCCTACGAGCAGTACTTC	CASSPEGQGSYEQYF
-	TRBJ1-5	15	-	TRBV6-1	TGTGCCAGCAGTGAAGGGGGAGTTAGCAATCAGCCCCAGCATTTT	CASSEGGVSNQPQHF
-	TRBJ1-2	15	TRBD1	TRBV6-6	TGTGCCAGCAGTTACTCGACAGGGCGTGACTATGGCTACACCTTC	CASSYSTGRDYGYTF
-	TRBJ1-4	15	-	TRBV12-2	TGTGCAAGTCGCTTAGCGGACAGGGGGAATGAAAAACTGTTTTTT	CASRLADRGNEKLFF
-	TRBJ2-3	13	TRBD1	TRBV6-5	TGTGCCAGCAGAGGACAGGGCACAGATACGCAGTATTTT	CASRGQGTDTQYF
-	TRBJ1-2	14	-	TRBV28	TGTGCCAGCAGTTTATCGGGACACGGAAGGAACTGCACCTTC	CASSLSGHGRNCTF
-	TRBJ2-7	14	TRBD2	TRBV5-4	TGTGCCAGCAGCAGGCAAGCGGGAGTCTACGAGCAGTACTTC	CASSRQAGVYEQYF
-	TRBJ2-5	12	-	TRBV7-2	TGTGCCAGCAGCTTCAGGGGTGAGACCCAGTACTTC	CASSFRGETQYF
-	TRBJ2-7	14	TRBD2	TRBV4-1	TGCGCCAGCAGCCCCCAGGGCGGGAGGTACGAGCAGTACTTC	CASSPQGGRYEQYF
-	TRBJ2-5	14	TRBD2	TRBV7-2	TGTGCCAGCAGCTTGACTAGCGGGAGAGAGACCCAGTACTTC	CASSLTSGRETQYF
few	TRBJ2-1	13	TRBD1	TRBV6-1	TGTGCCAGCAGCTATGACAGGGACAATGAGCAGTTCTTC	CASSYDRDNEQFF
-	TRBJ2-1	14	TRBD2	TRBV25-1	TGTGCCAGCAGTGATCGGCTAGCGGTCAATGAGCAGTTCTTC	CASSDRLAVNEQFF
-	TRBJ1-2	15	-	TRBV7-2	TGTGCCAGCAGCTTATACCCGGGGGAGGGCTATGGCTACACCTTC	CASSLYPGEGYGYTF
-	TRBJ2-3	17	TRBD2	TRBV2	TGTGCCAGCAGTCCTCAGAGACTAGCGGGGAGCACAGATACGCAGTATTTT	CASSPQRLAGSTDTQYF
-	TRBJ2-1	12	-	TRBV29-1	TGCAGCGTTGAAGATGGAGGGAATGAGCAGTTCTTC	CSVEDGGNEQFF
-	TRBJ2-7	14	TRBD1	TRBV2	TGTGCCAGCAGGGCGGACAGGGGGTTCTACGAGCAGTACTTC	CASRADRGFYEQYF
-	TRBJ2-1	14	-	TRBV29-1	TGCAGCCAAAAAAGGAGGGAATCGGTGGATGAGCAGTTCTTC	CSQKRRESVDEQFF
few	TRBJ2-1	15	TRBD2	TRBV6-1	TGTGCCAGCACCCTACTAGCGGGAATTAACAATGAGCAGTTCTTC	CASTLLAGINNEQFF
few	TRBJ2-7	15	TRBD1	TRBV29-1	TGCAGCGTTCTCCGGGACAGGGGGCGCCTGTACGAGCAGTACTTC	CSVLRDRGRLYEQYF
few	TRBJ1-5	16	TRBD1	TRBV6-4	TGTGCCAGTCGCGGGACAGGGGATTTGTGCAATCAGCCCCAGCATTTT	CASRGTGDLCNQPQHF
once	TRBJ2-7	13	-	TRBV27	TGTGCCAGCAGTTCTAGCAACGACTACGAGCAGTACTTC	CASSSSNDYEQYF
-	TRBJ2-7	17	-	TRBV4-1	TGCGCCAGCAGCCAAGTACTAGGTCCGACCGCCCTCTACGAGCAGTACTTC	CASSQVLGPTALYEQYF
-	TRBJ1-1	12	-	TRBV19	TGTGCCAGTAGTCTGGGCCTCACTGAAGCTTTCTTT	CASSLGLTEAFF
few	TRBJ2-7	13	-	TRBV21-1	TGTGCCAGCAGCGGGCTACACACCTACGAGCAGTACTTC	CASSGLHTYEQYF
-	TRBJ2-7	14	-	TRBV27	TGTGCCAGCAGCCCCAGTTATGAGGAATACGAGCAGTACTTC	CASSPSYEEYEQYF
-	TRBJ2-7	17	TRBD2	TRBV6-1	TGTGCCAGCAGTGAACGACTAGCGGGAGCTCTACCGCACGAGCAGTACTTC	CASSERLAGALPHEQYF
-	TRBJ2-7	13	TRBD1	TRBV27	TGTGCCAGCAGGGAGGAGGGACAGGTTAAGCAGTACTTC	CASREEGQVKQYF
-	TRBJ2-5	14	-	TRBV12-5	TGTGCTAGTGGTTTGGGCATCACTCAAGAGACCCAGTACTTC	CASGLGITQETQYF
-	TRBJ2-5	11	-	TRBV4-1	TGCGCCAGCAGCTTTGAGGAGACCCAGTACTTC	CASSFEETQYF
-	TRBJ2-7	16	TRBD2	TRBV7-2	TGTGCCAGCAGCCACCGGGGAGCTAGCGGGTACTACGAGCAGTACTTC	CASSHRGASGYYEQYF
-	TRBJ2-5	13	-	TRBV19	TGTGCCAGTAGTATTCGGAGGTCGGAGACCCAGTACTTC	CASSIRRSETQYF
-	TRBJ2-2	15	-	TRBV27	TGTGCCAGCAGTTTAGGCAGGGTGATCACCGGGGAGCTGTTTTTT	CASSLGRVITGELFF
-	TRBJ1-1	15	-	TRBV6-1	TGTGCCAGCAGTGAAAGGTCGGGGGGAAAGGGGGAAGCTTTCTTT	CASSERSGGKGEAFF
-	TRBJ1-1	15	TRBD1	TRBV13	TGTGCCAGCAGGAAGGGGGACAGGGGGACCACTGAAGCTTTCTTT	CASRKGDRGTTEAFF
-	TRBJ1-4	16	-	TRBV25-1	TGTGCCAGCAGTGAATCTGTGCAGCGAACTAATGAAAAACTGTTTTTT	CASSESVQRTNEKLFF
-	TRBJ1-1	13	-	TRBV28	TGTGCCAGCAGTCCCCCCCCAGACACTGAAGCTTTCTTT	CASSPPPDTEAFF